The next 23 T cell receptor beta chains were all read from a single sample in a study of blood T cell repertoires in COVID-19. Clones were read by immunoSEQ multiplex PCR, and TCRdb kept only the in-frame ones, dropping some. The data show about 190,000 clones, 86% seen once. The sequencing input was PBMCs or T cells enriched from blood (not recorded which). All receptors come from a man aged 35 to 55 with acute COVID-19.

This chain uses TRBV5-1 with TRBJ2-5; the match to TRBD2 covers 8 bases. Germline CDR1 and CDR2: SGHRS and YFSETQ. The CDR3 covers 17 residues. V gave up 0 bases and J gave up 4 bases; unmatched junction bases: 11. The CDR3 is CASSLGRVAGRGETQYF. DNA for the CDR3: TGCGCCAGCAGCTTGGGACGCGTGGCCGGGAGGGGAGAGACCCAGTACTTC.

The CDR3 protein is CASSQGTGYFHEQYF. The CDR3, as DNA: TGCGCCAGCAGCCAAGGGACAGGGTATTTCCACGAGCAGTACTTC. The chain links TRBV4-1 to TRBJ2-7; TRBD1 matches 8 bases. This CDR3 spans 15 amino acids. Germline assignment: CDR1 MGHRA and CDR2 YSYEKL. The J segment lost 5 bases and the V segment lost 1 base, leaving 7 bases of the junction unmatched.

V and J are TRBV7-2 and TRBJ2-5; the match to TRBD2 covers 10 bases. Trimming removed 7 bases from V and 5 bases from J; junction bases left unmatched: 19. CDR1 is SGHTA and CDR2 is FQGNSA in the germline V gene. The CDR3 spans 18 residues. The CDR3 reads CASTGGAGGSRGEETQYF. The CDR3 nucleotides are TGTGCCAGCACTGGTGGAGCGGGAGGGTCACGGGGGGAGGAGACCCAGTACTTC.

The rearrangement uses TRBV11-2 and TRBJ2-1; D might be TRBD2 (6 bases). The CDR3 has 14 amino acids. V dropped 7 bases and J dropped 9 bases, with 19 bases sitting between them. Germline values: CDR1 SGHAT, CDR2 FQNNGV. CDR3 residues: CASTQALYGGEQFF. The DNA for the CDR3 is TGTGCCAGCACCCAAGCTCTGTACGGGGGTGAGCAGTTCTTC.

V and J are TRBV7-3 and TRBJ2-7; 7 nucleotides match TRBD2. Germline lookup yields CDR1 SGHTA and CDR2 FQGTGA. The CDR3 totals 14 residues. With V trimmed by 2 bases and J by 7 bases, 8 bases remained unmatched. This CDR3 reads CASSLWGGSGEQYF. Written as DNA, the CDR3 is TGTGCCAGCAGCTTATGGGGAGGGAGCGGAGAGCAGTACTTC.

This chain uses TRBV7-9 with TRBJ2-2, with a possible D match to TRBD1 (6 bases). Germline V lookup: CDR1 SEHNR, CDR2 FQNEAQ (reference sequence). The CDR3 length is 15 residues. V lost 8 bases and J lost 1, with 14 bases in between. DNA for the CDR3: TGTGCCAGCTTCCCTACAGGGCAGAACACCGGGGAGCTGTTTTTT. Translating it yields CASFPTGQNTGELFF. The full variable domain, its missing parts supplied by reference TRBV7-9 and TRBJ2-2, is DTGVSQNPRHKITKRGQNVTFRCDPISEHNRLYWYRQTLGQGPEFLTYFQNEAQLEKSRLLSDRFSAERPKGSFSTLEIQRTEQGDSAMYLCASFPTGQNTGELFFGEGSRLTVL.

The chain recombines TRBV7-3 with TRBJ2-7; D is ambiguous. Germline assignment: CDR1 SGHTA and CDR2 FQGTGA. The ends were cut back, 1 base at V and 0 bases at J, with 7 bases in the middle. This CDR3 is 14 amino acids long. The CDR3 loop reads CASSLNPSSYEQYF. CDR3 nucleotide sequence: TGTGCCAGCAGCTTAAACCCTAGCTCCTACGAGCAGTACTTC.

The J gene is TRBJ1-1, the V gene TRBV5-6, with a possible D match to TRBD1 (5 bases). Germline CDR1 is SGHDT and CDR2 is YYEEEE. The CDR3 sequence is 14 residues long. V shed 4 bases and J shed 2 bases, with 12 bases lying between them. This CDR3 reads CASSRVDRNTEAFF. The CDR3 region has the DNA TGTGCCAGCAGCCGAGTCGACAGAAACACTGAAGCTTTCTTT.

This rearrangement joins TRBV27 to TRBJ2-5, with D possibly being TRBD1 (7 bases). CDR3 length: 12 residues. V lost 5 bases, J lost 5 bases, and 9 bases lay in between. Germline lookup yields CDR1 MNHEY and CDR2 SMNVEV (reference sequence). The CDR3 coding sequence is TGTGCCAGCAGTGCAGGGGGGGAGACCCAGTACTTC. It encodes CASSAGGETQYF.

The rearrangement joins TRBV10-3 to TRBJ2-7, with a tentative D call TRBD1 (6 bases). This CDR3 contains 16 residues. Germline CDR1 reads ENHRY; CDR2 reads SYGVKD. V dropped 6 bases and J dropped 2 bases, with 20 bases sitting between them. CDR3 coding DNA: TGTGCCATCAGCGAGAACACCGGGACAAATACCTACGAGCAGTACTTC. Its translation: CAISENTGTNTYEQYF.

The genes are TRBV5-3 and TRBJ2-7; tentative D call: TRBD1 (5 bases). TRBV5-3 is marked as an open reading frame, function uncertain. Trimming shortened V by 5 bases and J by 3 bases, and 9 bases separated the two germline ends. The CDR3 sequence is 12 residues long. CDR3 protein: CARRPGYYEQYF. CDR3 nucleotide sequence: TGTGCCAGAAGGCCAGGGTACTACGAGCAGTACTTC.

This chain uses TRBV7-9 with TRBJ2-4, with 9 bases matching TRBD1. Germline V lookup: CDR1 SEHNR, CDR2 FQNEAQ (reference sequence). V was pared by 1 base and J by 3 bases, with 7 bases of the junction left unmatched. This CDR3 spans 17 amino acids. CDR3 coding DNA: TGTGCCAGCAGCTTAGTGGGACAGGGCGCCCTCAAAAACATTCAGTACTTC. Protein: CASSLVGQGALKNIQYF.

The V and J genes are TRBV28 and TRBJ2-1; TRBD2 might be the D (6 bases). Deletions cut 2 bases from V and 11 bases from J, with 13 bases between. CDR1 and CDR2 (germline): MDHEN, SYDVKM. The CDR3 has 13 amino acids. The CDR3 spells CASSLRLVLKQFF. The CDR3 DNA follows: TGTGCCAGCAGTTTACGACTAGTTCTAAAGCAGTTCTTC. Full variable domain (outside the CDR3, taken from reference TRBV28 and TRBJ2-1): DVKVTQSSRYLVKRTGEKVFLECVQDMDHENMFWYRQDPGLGLRLIYFSYDVKMKEKGDIPEGYSVSREKKERFSLILESASTNQTSMYLCASSLRLVLKQFFGPGTRLTVL.

The gene calls are TRBV7-2 and TRBJ2-7; 7 bases align to TRBD2. Germline CDR1 SGHTA, CDR2 FQGNSA. V lost 6 bases to trimming and J lost 6 bases; unmatched junction nucleotides: 14. The CDR3 has 15 amino acids. CDR3 loop: CASRPRGRESGEQYF. The CDR3 DNA reads as TGTGCCAGCAGGCCCCGAGGGAGGGAATCTGGCGAGCAGTACTTC.

This chain connects TRBV20-1 to TRBJ1-3, with D uncertain. CDR3 length: 16 amino acids. Trimming shortened V by 3 bases and J by 0 bases, and 15 bases separated the two germline ends. Germline loops: CDR1 DFQATT, CDR2 SNEGSKA (reference sequence). The CDR3 loop reads CSASGGTVRSGNTIYF. CDR3 sequence (DNA): TGCAGTGCTAGTGGTGGCACCGTACGCTCTGGAAACACCATATATTTT.

This rearrangement joins TRBV4-2 to TRBJ2-5, with D perhaps matching TRBD2 (7 bases). Trimming pared 4 bases from V and 5 bases from J, leaving 23 bases between. From germline, CDR1 is LGHNA and CDR2 YNFKEQ. The CDR3 contains 17 residues. CDR3 protein: CASSRTLGEGVLETQYF. CDR3 in DNA: TGTGCCAGCAGCCGAACCCTGGGGGAGGGGGTTTTGGAGACCCAGTACTTC.

The chain links TRBV5-6 to TRBJ2-3, with D tentatively TRBD2 (5 bases). The V end was cut by 6 bases, the J end by 2 bases, with 13 bases between. The CDR3 runs to 14 residues. The germline V gene encodes CDR1 SGHDT and CDR2 YYEEEE. CDR3 residues: CASISSGVTDTQYF. The CDR3 DNA is TGTGCCAGCATTTCGAGCGGAGTCACAGATACGCAGTATTTT.

V gene TRBV9 combines with J gene TRBJ2-5; D possibly corresponds to TRBD2 (6 bases). The V end lost 0 bases, the J end lost 6 bases, and 12 bases lay between the germline ends. The germline gives CDR1 SGDLS, CDR2 YYNGEE. The CDR3 extends over 14 amino acids. CDR3 DNA: TGTGCCAGCAGCGTAGTTGGTAGCGGTAAGACCCAGTACTTC. It encodes CASSVVGSGKTQYF.

CDR3 protein: CASSVGDRSYNEQFF. The DNA of the CDR3 is TGTGCCAGCAGCGTTGGCGACAGGTCATACAATGAGCAGTTCTTC. The V call is TRBV9, the J call TRBJ2-1, with D perhaps TRBD1 (6 bases). This CDR3 has 15 residues. The germline V gene encodes CDR1 SGDLS and CDR2 YYNGEE. V was shortened by 2 bases and J by 4 bases, with 13 bases between the two germline ends.

The chain is built from TRBV19 and TRBJ2-2, with 8 bases lining up with TRBD1. V was pared by 7 bases and J by 0 bases, with 4 bases of the junction left unmatched. Germline values: CDR1 LNHDA, CDR2 SQIVND (reference sequence). The CDR3 sequence is 15 residues long. CDR3 sequence: CASTQTGANTGELFF. The CDR3 DNA reads TGTGCCAGTACCCAGACAGGGGCGAACACCGGGGAGCTGTTTTTT. Variable domain in full (rest from reference TRBV19 and TRBJ2-2): DGGITQSPKYLFRKEGQNVTLSCEQNLNHDAMYWYRQDPGQGLRLIYYSQIVNDFQKGDIAEGYSVSREKKESFPLTVTSAQKNPTAFYLCASTQTGANTGELFFGEGSRLTVL.

The chain uses TRBV19 and TRBJ2-1, with TRBD2 matching over 11 bases. The CDR3 sequence is 14 residues long. The germline gives CDR1 LNHDA, CDR2 SQIVND (reference sequence). Unmatched junction bases numbered 3, after V lost 3 bases and J lost 8 bases. The CDR3 sequence: CASSISGRGYEQFF. CDR3 sequence (DNA): TGTGCCAGTAGTATTAGCGGGAGGGGGTATGAGCAGTTCTTC.

The chain links TRBV7-3 to TRBJ1-6; 9 bases line up with TRBD1. V shed 4 bases, J shed 6 bases, and the junction held 4 bases outside the gene matches. Germline lookup yields CDR1 SGHTA and CDR2 FQGTGA. The CDR3 totals 15 residues. The CDR3 loop is CASSSGQGTNSPLHF. CDR3 coding DNA: TGTGCCAGCAGCTCGGGACAGGGTACTAATTCACCCCTCCACTTT.

A single count supports this clone. The V gene is TRBV6-5, the J gene TRBJ2-7, with D hard to call. V was clipped by 6 bases and J by 2 bases, with 5 bases between them. The germline V gene encodes CDR1 MNHEY and CDR2 SVGAGI. The CDR3 is made up of 11 amino acids. The CDR3 loop is CASRRTYEQYF. For the CDR3, the DNA is TGTGCCAGCAGGCGCACCTACGAGCAGTACTTC.